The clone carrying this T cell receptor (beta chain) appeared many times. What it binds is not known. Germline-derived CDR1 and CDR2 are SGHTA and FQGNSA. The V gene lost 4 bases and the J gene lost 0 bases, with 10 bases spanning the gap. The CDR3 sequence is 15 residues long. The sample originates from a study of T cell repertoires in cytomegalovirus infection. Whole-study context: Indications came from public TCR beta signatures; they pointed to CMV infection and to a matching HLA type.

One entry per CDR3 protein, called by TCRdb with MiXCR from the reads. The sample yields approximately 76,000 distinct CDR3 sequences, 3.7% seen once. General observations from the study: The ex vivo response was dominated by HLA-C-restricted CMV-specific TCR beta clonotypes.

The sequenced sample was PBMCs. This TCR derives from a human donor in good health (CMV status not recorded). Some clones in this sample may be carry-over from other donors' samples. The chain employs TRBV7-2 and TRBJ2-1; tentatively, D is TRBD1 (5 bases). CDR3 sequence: CASSSQESSYNEQFF. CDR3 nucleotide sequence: TGTGCCAGCAGCTCACAGGAGAGCTCCTACAATGAGCAGTTCTTC. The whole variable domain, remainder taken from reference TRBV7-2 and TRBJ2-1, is GAGVSQSPSNKVTEKGKDVELRCDPISGHTALYWYRQSLGQGLEFLIYFQGNSAPDKSGLPSDRFSAERTGGSVSTLTIQRTQQEDSAVYLCASSSQESSYNEQFFGPGTRLTVL.